This T cell receptor beta chain was retrieved from a study of neurological immune-mediated disorders. Study results and limitations: The study found no CDR3 amino acid sequences shared by expanded clones across subjects, suggesting private repertoires in all groups.

Time point noted: longitudinal time-point 1 (baseline). Unsorted libraries were prepared from 2 million PBMCs that had been stored at -80 C. Germline CDR1 is LGHDT and CDR2 is YNNKEL (reference sequence). V was pared by 0 bases and J by 2 bases, with 7 bases between. This CDR3 region has 14 residues. Synthesis of cDNA was carried out by template-switch 5'RACE. The reaction used 10-nucleotide random UMIs. Sequencing runs each generated in excess of 180 million TCR-beta sequences derived from 15-18 subjects. In TCRdb, the 5' RACE reads were re-called with MiXCR into one record per CDR3 protein. Found here are tens of thousands of distinct CDR3 sequences, about 10% of them singletons; the top ten hold 6% to 8.5%. This clonotype was counted many times. Its antigen is not known.

The TCR was taken from a male donor with HTLV-1-associated myelopathy (HAM/TSP). Sequencing used PBMCs. The chain joins TRBV3-1 to TRBJ2-5; D is unresolved. CDR3 sequence: CASSQDVAQETQYF. For the CDR3, the DNA is TGTGCCAGCAGCCAAGATGTGGCTCAAGAGACCCAGTACTTC.